This TCR beta chain was sequenced in a study of blood T cell repertoires in COVID-19. Sequenced by immunoSEQ multiplex PCR; TCRdb stores in-frame clones only, minus some. The sample lists approximately 100,000 clones; almost 85% were seen once. V was cut by 2 bases and J by 3 bases, with 17 bases left in between. The germline CDR1 and CDR2 sequences are MNHEY and SVGEGT. The CDR3 covers 17 residues. The sequence came from a man aged 70 or older with acute or convalescent COVID-19. V usage is TRBV6-2 or TRBV6-3 and J usage is TRBJ1-5, with D tentatively TRBD1 (6 bases). The source material was peripheral blood. In DNA, the CDR3 is TGTGCCAGCAGTTACGGACACACCGGGACACCCAATCAGCCCCAGCATTTT. Amino acid sequence: CASSYGHTGTPNQPQHF.